These T cell receptor beta chains were read from a single sample in a study of T cell changes during pregnancy in multiple sclerosis. The method was immunoSEQ multiplex PCR; TCRdb's version includes in-frame clones alone and lacks a portion of them. The data show over 45,000 clones, 88% seen once. The sample here was CD4+ T cells from peripheral blood mononuclear cells, taken in the second trimester of pregnancy. The source of these receptors is a female donor with multiple sclerosis, enrolled in a pregnancy study. The CDR3 runs from the conserved cysteine through the conserved F or W. D genes are given only for firm matches. Clone size is stated in some rows and not others, as once, few, many or a class when expanded.

V	J	size	D	DNA	CDR3
TRBV19	TRBJ2-1	NA	TRBD1	TGTGCCAGTAGTTCCCAGCCCGGACAGGGGGCCTACAATGAGCAGTTCTTC	CASSSQPGQGAYNEQFF
TRBV7-2	TRBJ2-3	many	NA	TGTGCCAGCAGCTTAGCTATGGGCGGGATGACAGATACGCAGTATTTT	CASSLAMGGMTDTQYF
TRBV28	TRBJ1-2	NA	NA	TGTGCCAGCAGCCCTACAGGGTACTATGGCTACACCTTC	CASSPTGYYGYTF
TRBV18	TRBJ1-5	NA	NA	TGTGCCAGCTCACCAACGGGAAATCAGCCCCAGCATTTT	CASSPTGNQPQHF
TRBV2	TRBJ2-5	NA	NA	TGTGCCAGCAGGAAAGGCACCGCAGGCCAAGAGACCCAGTACTTC	CASRKGTAGQETQYF
TRBV5-5	TRBJ1-2	few	TRBD1	TGTGCCAGCAGCTCCCTTGAACAGGGGGCTGCTGGCTACACCTTC	CASSSLEQGAAGYTF
TRBV11-3	TRBJ2-3	NA	NA	TGTGCCAGCAGCTTAGGCGGCTACAAGGCAGATACGCAGTATTTT	CASSLGGYKADTQYF
TRBV29-1	TRBJ2-7	NA	TRBD1	TGCAGCGTTGGACAGGGGGGTGACGAGCAGTACTTC	CSVGQGGDEQYF
TRBV4-1	TRBJ2-7	NA	TRBD2	TGCGCCAGCAGCCAACAAGCACGGACTAGCGACTACGAGCAGTACTTC	CASSQQARTSDYEQYF
TRBV9	TRBJ2-5	NA	TRBD2	TGTGCCAGCAGCGTAAATATGATAGCGGGAGTGGGTGAGACCCAGTACTTC	CASSVNMIAGVGETQYF
TRBV5-1	TRBJ1-2	NA	NA	TGCGCCAGCAGCTTGGGTGAGGGTGGCTACACCTTC	CASSLGEGGYTF
TRBV7-9	TRBJ2-7	NA	NA	TGTGCCAGCAGCTTAACCGGTCCACTATTAACCTACGAGCAGTACTTC	CASSLTGPLLTYEQYF
TRBV5-1	TRBJ2-1	NA	NA	TGCGCCAGCAGCTTGGGGGGCAGGAGCTCCTACAATGAGCAGTTCTTC	CASSLGGRSSYNEQFF
TRBV5-4	TRBJ1-2	NA	TRBD1	TGTGCCAGCAGCTTGGGGGACAGGGGGTCTTATGGCTACACCTTC	CASSLGDRGSYGYTF
TRBV2	TRBJ1-2	NA	NA	TGTGCCAGCAGGGGGACATCCAGCGGCTACACCTTC	CASRGTSSGYTF
TRBV11-3	TRBJ2-5	once	NA	TGTGCCAGCAGCTTAGGGGGCGGGGTCTGGGCAGGGGAGACCCAGTACTTC	CASSLGGGVWAGETQYF
TRBV27	TRBJ2-3	NA	NA	TGTGCCAGCAGTTTAGTGCGGGACACAGATACGCAGTATTTT	CASSLVRDTDTQYF
TRBV28	TRBJ1-5	NA	TRBD1	TGTGCCAGTACCCCGGGACAGGGGATGTATAGCAATCAGCCCCAGCATTTT	CASTPGQGMYSNQPQHF
TRBV5-6	TRBJ1-5	NA	NA	TGTGCCAGCAGCTTAGGAGGGGGCAATCAGCCCCAGCATTTT	CASSLGGGNQPQHF
TRBV6-5	TRBJ2-7	NA	TRBD2	TGTGCCAGCGGGAGGGCGTCCCACGACGAGCAGTACTTC	CASGRASHDEQYF
TRBV11-2	TRBJ2-7	NA	NA	TGTGCCAGCAGCCAGAGGGCGAGTTCCCCCTACGAGCAGTACTTC	CASSQRASSPYEQYF
TRBV19	TRBJ2-2	NA	NA	TGTGCCAGTAGTACGGGACTGAACACCGGGGAGCTGTTTTTT	CASSTGLNTGELFF
TRBV7-9	TRBJ2-5	NA	TRBD2	TGTGCCAGCAAGAAACTAGCGGAAGAGACCCAGTACTTC	CASKKLAEETQYF
TRBV19	TRBJ1-4	few	TRBD1	TGTGCCAGTAGTATCGGGACAGGGCCTGAAAAACTGTTTTTT	CASSIGTGPEKLFF
TRBV7-7	TRBJ2-5	NA	TRBD1	TGTGCCAGCAGCTTAGTAGGGGGCGCAGGAGAGACCCAGTACTTC	CASSLVGGAGETQYF
TRBV14	TRBJ1-2	NA	NA	TGTGCCAGCAGCCGCGCGAACCAGGGCTATGGCTACACCTTC	CASSRANQGYGYTF
TRBV19	TRBJ2-1	NA	NA	TGTGCCAGTAGTATTTTCGCGGGGATGGGGGAGCAGTTCTTC	CASSIFAGMGEQFF
TRBV7-2	TRBJ2-4	NA	TRBD2	TGTGCCAGCAGCTTAAGGTCGGGAAGCGGGAGCCTCAAAAACATTCAGTACTTC	CASSLRSGSGSLKNIQYF
TRBV19	TRBJ1-1	once	TRBD1	TGTGCCAGTAGTTGGGACAGGGAAGCTTTCTTT	CASSWDREAFF
TRBV27	TRBJ2-5	NA	TRBD1	TGTGCCAGCAGTATCCGGACAGGGACGGAGACCCAGTACTTC	CASSIRTGTETQYF
TRBV6-4	TRBJ2-3	NA	TRBD2	TGTGCCAGCAGTCGGGGGGTCCCAGATACGCAGTATTTT	CASSRGVPDTQYF
TRBV10-3	TRBJ2-5	NA	TRBD1	TGTGCCATAGCCGGGACAGGGGGCCAAGAGACCCAGTACTTC	CAIAGTGGQETQYF
TRBV7-9	TRBJ2-1	NA	TRBD2	TGTGCCAGCAGCTCCGGGAGGACCTCCTACAATGAGCAGTTCTTC	CASSSGRTSYNEQFF
TRBV9	TRBJ2-3	NA	NA	TGTGCCAGCAGCGCCCGGGACTTCCGAGTGACAGATACGCAGTATTTT	CASSARDFRVTDTQYF
TRBV5-1	TRBJ1-3	NA	NA	TGCGCCAGCAGCTTGGGCCAGGGGAACACCATATATTTT	CASSLGQGNTIYF
TRBV5-6	TRBJ1-1	NA	TRBD1	TGTGCCAGCAGCTACGACAGGGCCCAAAAAACTTTCTTT	CASSYDRAQKTFF
TRBV7-9	TRBJ2-5	NA	NA	TGTGCCAGCAGCCCCGGGTTCGGGATTGCGACCCAGTACTTC	CASSPGFGIATQYF
TRBV7-2	TRBJ2-7	NA	NA	TGTGCCAGCAGCTTAGGGACAACCTACGAGCAGTACTTC	CASSLGTTYEQYF
TRBV21-1	TRBJ1-5	NA	NA	TGTGCCAGCAGCAAAGCGCCGGCAGGGAATAGCAATCAGCCCCAGCATTTT	CASSKAPAGNSNQPQHF
TRBV9	TRBJ1-5	NA	NA	TGTGCCAGCAGCGTTGAGGGAGGGAATCAGCCCCAGCATTTT	CASSVEGGNQPQHF
TRBV2	TRBJ1-2	NA	NA	TGTGCCAGCAGTGACGACTCTTCACGCGGCTACACCTTC	CASSDDSSRGYTF
TRBV7-9	TRBJ2-1	NA	NA	TGTGCCAGCAGCTTAGTTAGCATGAGCTCCTACAATGAGCAGTTCTTC	CASSLVSMSSYNEQFF
TRBV7-2	TRBJ2-7	NA	TRBD2	TGTGCCAGCAGCTTAAGTGGCGGGAGTTTATACGAGCAGTACTTC	CASSLSGGSLYEQYF
TRBV19	TRBJ2-7	NA	NA	TGTGCCAGTAGTACCCGATCAGCGAACTCCGGGTACGAGCAGTACTTC	CASSTRSANSGYEQYF
TRBV29-1	TRBJ2-3	NA	NA	TGCAGCGCCGAACAGGGTAGTGCGGATACGCAGTATTTT	CSAEQGSADTQYF
TRBV7-3	TRBJ2-3	NA	TRBD2	TGTGCCAGCAGCCGGACTAGCTTCACAGATACGCAGTATTTT	CASSRTSFTDTQYF
TRBV5-1	TRBJ2-7	NA	TRBD2	TGCGCCAGCAGCTTGCAACTAGCGGGAGGGATCTACGAGCAGTACTTC	CASSLQLAGGIYEQYF
TRBV6-1	TRBJ2-7	NA	NA	TGTGCCAGCAGTGAAGGACAGTGGACCTACGAGCAGTACTTC	CASSEGQWTYEQYF
TRBV7-2	TRBJ1-4	NA	NA	TGTGCCAGCAGCTCGGACAGAGGTGATGAAAAACTGTTTTTT	CASSSDRGDEKLFF
TRBV7-2	TRBJ1-1	NA	NA	TGTGCCGGGGGGGGAGCGGAGACTGAAGCTTTCTTT	CAGGGAETEAFF
TRBV5-1	TRBJ2-7	NA	TRBD2	TGCGCCAGCAGCTTGGGCGCGGGAGTTGGCGAGCAGTACTTC	CASSLGAGVGEQYF
TRBV6-1	TRBJ2-3	NA	NA	TGTGCCAGCAGTGAAGCCCGGGATCCCACAGATACGCAGTATTTT	CASSEARDPTDTQYF
TRBV5-1	TRBJ2-4	NA	NA	TGCGCCAGCAGCCCCGGGCTAGCCGCCAAAAACATTCAGTACTTC	CASSPGLAAKNIQYF
TRBV5-1	TRBJ2-1	NA	NA	TGCGCCAGCAGCTTTGCCGGGGAAGGGTACAATGAGCAGTTCTTC	CASSFAGEGYNEQFF
TRBV5-1	TRBJ2-5	NA	TRBD1	TGCGCCAGCAGCTTTACAGGGGGCATTTCGGAGACCCAGTACTTC	CASSFTGGISETQYF